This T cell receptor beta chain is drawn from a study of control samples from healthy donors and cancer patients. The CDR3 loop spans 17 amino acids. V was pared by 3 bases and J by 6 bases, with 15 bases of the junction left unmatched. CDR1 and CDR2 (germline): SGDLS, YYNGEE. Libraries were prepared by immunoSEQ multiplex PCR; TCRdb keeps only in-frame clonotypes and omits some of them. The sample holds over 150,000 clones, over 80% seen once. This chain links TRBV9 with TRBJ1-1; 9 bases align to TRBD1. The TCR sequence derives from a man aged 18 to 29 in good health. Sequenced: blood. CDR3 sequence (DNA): TGTGCCAGCAGCGGAGGCTCCTGGACAGGGGCTAGGGCTGAAGCTTTCTTT. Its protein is CASSGGSWTGARAEAFF.